The 30 T cell receptor beta chains below all came from one sample that was sequenced in a study of radiation and T cells in renal cell carcinoma. This table comes from immunoSEQ multiplex PCR, and its TCRdb copy is limited to in-frame clones, with some not included. The sample lists about 140,000 clones; around four fifths were seen once. Time point given: baseline pretreatment blood. Stated treatment: 15 Gy SBRT to primary tumor, nephrectomy 4 weeks later. The input for sequencing was blood, taken from a patient whose treatment included radiotherapy and nephrectomy. These receptor sequences come from a woman between 50 and 59 years old with renal cell carcinoma.

The V call is TRBV19, the J call TRBJ2-3; 14 nucleotides line up with TRBD2. The V segment lost 7 bases and the J segment 6 bases; nucleotides outside the gene matches: 6. This CDR3 region has 15 residues. CDR1 and CDR2 from the germline V gene are LNHDA and SQIVND (reference sequence). CDR3 DNA sequence: TGTGCCAGTACCCGACTAGCGGGAGGGCGGGATACGCAGTATTTT. It is translated as CASTRLAGGRDTQYF.

CDR3 DNA: TGTGCCAGCATCGGCAACAGCACAGATACGCAGTATTTT. It yields the protein CASIGNSTDTQYF. V gene TRBV9 combines with J gene TRBJ2-3, with D uncertain. CDR3 length: 13 residues. CDR1 is SGDLS, CDR2 YYNGEE, per germline. The germline V and J ends were trimmed by 6 bases and 0 bases, with 8 bases remaining between them.

The CDR3: CASSAASGINNEQFF. The CDR3 DNA follows: TGTGCCAGCAGCGCGGCTAGCGGGATTAACAATGAGCAGTTCTTC. This chain uses TRBV9 with TRBJ2-1, with 9 nucleotides matching TRBD2. Trimming removed 3 bases from V and 5 bases from J; junction bases left unmatched: 6. The CDR3 spans 15 residues. In germline, CDR1 is SGDLS, CDR2 YYNGEE.

This chain uses TRBV4-3 with TRBJ2-6; 7 positions match TRBD2. V dropped 0 bases and J dropped 2; count of bases not matched to a gene: 1. The CDR3 spans 16 residues. Germline assignment: CDR1 LGHNA and CDR2 YSLEER. The DNA of the CDR3 is TGCGCCAGCAGCCAAGATGGGACTACTGGGGCCAACGTCCTGACTTTC. Its protein is CASSQDGTTGANVLTF.

The chain has TRBV10-1 and TRBJ1-1; D may be TRBD1 (6 bases). Trimming took off 7 bases at V and 10 bases at J, with 16 bases between the two ends. The V gene's germline CDR1 is WNHNN and CDR2 SYGVQD (reference sequence). The CDR3 loop spans 12 amino acids. The CDR3, as DNA: TGCGCCAGCAACCCGAGAGGGGGGATAGCTTTCTTT. Translating it yields CASNPRGGIAFF.

The chain employs TRBV9 and TRBJ1-5; D is unclear. This CDR3 spans 17 amino acids. V lost 0 bases and J lost 0, with 13 bases in between. Germline loops: CDR1 SGDLS, CDR2 YYNGEE. In nucleotides, the CDR3 is TGTGCCAGCAGCGTAGTCGATGGGGAGGGTAGCAATCAGCCCCAGCATTTT. This translates into CASSVVDGEGSNQPQHF.

This clone was seen only once. The V gene is TRBV7-2, the J gene TRBJ2-7; 10 positions match TRBD2. The ends lost 2 bases at V and 0 bases at J; junction bases unmatched: 13. The germline V gene has CDR1 SGHTA and CDR2 FQGNSA. The CDR3 is 19 amino acids. The CDR3 spells CASSLRAGLAVMSSYEQYF. The CDR3 nucleotides read TGTGCCAGCAGCTTACGCGCTGGACTAGCGGTCATGAGCTCCTACGAGCAGTACTTC.

This CDR3 reads CASIRATGLEAFF. The CDR3 bases are TGTGCCAGCATCCGGGCGACAGGGCTGGAAGCTTTCTTT. The V call is TRBV6-5, the J call TRBJ1-1; 7 positions match TRBD1. Trimming removed 7 bases from V and 8 bases from J; junction bases left unmatched: 10. CDR1 is MNHEY, CDR2 SVGAGI, per germline. The CDR3 extends over 13 amino acids.

The chain uses TRBV2 and TRBJ1-2; possibly TRBD1 for D (5 bases). V was pared by 7 bases and J by 8 bases, with 14 bases between. This CDR3 is built from 12 residues. Germline lookup yields CDR1 SNHLY and CDR2 FYNNEI. For the CDR3, the DNA is TGTGCCAGCAACCCACAGGATGGGGGCTACACCTTC. It encodes CASNPQDGGYTF.

The rearrangement links TRBV28 to TRBJ1-1; possible D gene TRBD1, 5 bases. The V gene's germline CDR1 is MDHEN and CDR2 SYDVKM. This CDR3 is built from 16 residues. Trimming took off 7 bases at V and 7 bases at J, with 25 bases between the two ends. CDR3 sequence reads: CASTPPGGENEGEAFF. CDR3 coding DNA: TGTGCCAGCACCCCCCCCGGAGGGGAAAATGAGGGTGAAGCTTTCTTT. Full variable domain (missing parts from reference TRBV28 and TRBJ1-1): DVKVTQSSRYLVKRTGEKVFLECVQDMDHENMFWYRQDPGLGLRLIYFSYDVKMKEKGDIPEGYSVSREKKERFSLILESASTNQTSMYLCASTPPGGENEGEAFFGQGTRLTVV.

The V call is TRBV2, the J call TRBJ2-7; D is perhaps TRBD1 (5 bases). Germline V CDR1 and CDR2: SNHLY, FYNNEI. The CDR3 consists of 14 residues. V lost 5 bases and J lost 3, with 14 bases in between. The CDR3 nucleotides are TGTGCCAGCAGTTTACGGCAGGGTCTCTACGAGCAGTACTTC. Protein: CASSLRQGLYEQYF.

This clone was counted between two and nine times. The chain couples TRBV10-3 to TRBJ1-6; 10 positions match TRBD1. The germline V gene has CDR1 ENHRY and CDR2 SYGVKD. CDR3 length: 15 amino acids. With V trimmed by 4 bases and J by 10 bases, 7 bases remained unmatched. CDR3 in DNA: TGTGCCATCAGTGGGGGGACAGGGGACCGGTCACCCCTCCACTTT. It is translated as CAISGGTGDRSPLHF.

The chain carries TRBV5-4 and TRBJ2-2, with D maybe TRBD1 (7 bases). There are 15 residues in the CDR3. Germline lookup yields CDR1 SGHNT and CDR2 YYREEE (reference sequence). With 4 bases removed from V and 3 bases from J, the gap between germline ends came to 13 bases. This CDR3 is CASSLDREDTGELFF. The CDR3 DNA reads TGTGCCAGCAGCCTCGACAGGGAGGACACCGGGGAGCTGTTTTTT.

The chain couples TRBV30 to TRBJ2-3, with 9 bases fitting TRBD1. V shed 2 bases and J 3 bases; nucleotides not matched to a gene: 6. Germline V gene sequence: CDR1 GTSNPN, CDR2 SVGIG (reference sequence). This CDR3 is 15 amino acids long. CDR3 coding DNA: TGTGCCTGGAGTCTGGGACAGGGACATACAGATACGCAGTATTTT. Residues: CAWSLGQGHTDTQYF.

The gene calls are TRBV18 and TRBJ2-7; a weak D match, TRBD2 (5 bases). V dropped 2 bases and J dropped 7 bases, with 15 bases sitting between them. CDR1 is KGHSH and CDR2 is LQKENI in the germline V gene. The CDR3 is 14 amino acids. CDR3 in amino acids: CASSPEGIGWEQYF. The CDR3 nucleotides are TGTGCCAGCTCACCAGAGGGAATCGGATGGGAGCAGTACTTC. Full variable domain (remainder filled in from reference TRBV18 and TRBJ2-7): NAGVMQNPRHLVRRRGQEARLRCSPMKGHSHVYWYRQLPEEGLKFMVYLQKENIIDESGMPKERFSAEFPKEGPSILRIQQVVRGDSAAYFCASSPEGIGWEQYFGPGTRLTVT.

The chain recombines TRBV6-1 with TRBJ1-3; D is uncertain. This CDR3 spans 17 amino acids. V lost 2 bases and J 0 bases, leaving 14 bases between the germline ends. Germline V gene lookup returns CDR1 MNHNS and CDR2 SASEGT. The CDR3 region has the DNA TGTGCCAGCAGTGAAACATTTCCAGTACGCTCTGGAAACACCATATATTTT. It translates to CASSETFPVRSGNTIYF.

The chain links TRBV2 to TRBJ2-3, with D unresolved. Trimming pared 4 bases from V and 7 bases from J, leaving 6 bases between. This CDR3 has 11 residues. Looked up from germline, CDR1 is SNHLY and CDR2 is FYNNEI. In nucleotides, the CDR3 is TGTGCCAGCAGTGCACTTAATACGCAGTATTTT. This encodes CASSALNTQYF. Supplemented by reference TRBV2 and TRBJ2-3, the full variable domain reads EPEVTQTPSHQVTQMGQEVILRCVPISNHLYFYWYRQILGQKVEFLVSFYNNEISEKSEIFDDQFSVERPDGSNFTLKIRSTKLEDSAMYFCASSALNTQYFGPGTRLTVL.

J is TRBJ1-2 and V is TRBV5-6; 8 bases agree with TRBD1. J was trimmed by 6 bases and V by 3 bases; bases with no gene match: 4. The CDR3 spans 13 residues. In germline, CDR1 is SGHDT, CDR2 YYEEEE. CDR3 nucleotide sequence: TGTGCCAGCAGCTACCGGACAGGGAATGGCTACACCTTC. Encoded protein: CASSYRTGNGYTF.

V and J are TRBV7-2 and TRBJ1-2; maybe TRBD1 (5 bases). V was shortened by 5 bases and J by 7 bases, with 14 bases between the two germline ends. This CDR3 is built from 13 residues. Germline V gene sequence: CDR1 SGHTA, CDR2 FQGNSA. The DNA of the CDR3 is TGTGCCAGCAGCACCCACCCGCAGGGTGGCTACACCTTC. The encoded protein is CASSTHPQGGYTF.

This chain connects TRBV7-2 to TRBJ2-3, with 10 bases that match TRBD2. J lost 5 bases, V lost 0 bases, and 5 bases had no gene match. Looked up from germline, CDR1 is SGHTA and CDR2 is FQGNSA. There are 16 residues in the CDR3. CDR3 sequence reads: CASSLAWTSGLDTQYF. In DNA, the CDR3 is TGTGCCAGCAGCTTAGCGTGGACTAGCGGACTAGATACGCAGTATTTT.

The chain employs TRBV28 and TRBJ1-1, with TRBD1 identical over 7 bases. V lost 5 bases and J lost 0; bases outside the gene matches: 9. CDR1 is MDHEN, CDR2 SYDVKM, per germline. There are 16 residues in the CDR3. The chain's CDR3 is CASSPGGRHMNTEAFF. The CDR3 bases are TGTGCCAGCAGTCCAGGGGGACGCCATATGAACACTGAAGCTTTCTTT.

This chain uses TRBV19 with TRBJ2-7, with D unclear. The ends were cut back, 3 bases at V and 7 bases at J, with 7 bases in the middle. Germline CDR1 is LNHDA and CDR2 is SQIVND (reference sequence). The CDR3 sequence is 11 residues long. The CDR3 DNA sequence: TGTGCCAGTAGTATGGTAGGAGAGCAGTACTTC. It codes for CASSMVGEQYF.

This chain links TRBV4-1 with TRBJ2-1; possible D gene TRBD2, 5 bases. The CDR3 extends over 14 amino acids. V lost 4 bases and J 5 bases, leaving 12 bases between the germline ends. Per germline, CDR1 MGHRA and CDR2 YSYEKL. The CDR3 nucleotides are TGCGCCAGCAGCCCGGACTCATATAACAATGAGCAGTTCTTC. Translated, it gives CASSPDSYNNEQFF.

This clone occurred once. The V call is TRBV5-1, the J call TRBJ2-2; D gene ambiguous. The length of the CDR3 is 16 residues. V gave up 0 bases and J gave up 1 base, with 10 bases separating them. Germline V gene lookup returns CDR1 SGHRS and CDR2 YFSETQ. The CDR3 DNA reads TGCGCCAGCAGCTTGGTCCCCCAGGAGAACACCGGGGAGCTGTTTTTT. Protein: CASSLVPQENTGELFF.

The J gene is TRBJ2-1, the V gene TRBV6-5; 7 nucleotides agree with TRBD1. The germline CDR1 and CDR2 sequences are MNHEY and SVGAGI. V gave up 2 bases and J gave up 3 bases; unmatched junction bases: 1. This CDR3 has 14 amino acids. As DNA, the CDR3 is TGTGCCAGCAGTTACGGGGACAGCTACAATGAGCAGTTCTTC. It translates to CASSYGDSYNEQFF.

The rearrangement links TRBV7-2 to TRBJ2-5, with D perhaps TRBD1 (5 bases). The germline gives CDR1 SGHTA, CDR2 FQGNSA. CDR3 length: 15 residues. V was cut by 6 bases and J by 2 bases, with 16 bases left in between. The CDR3 loop reads CASRRTLAGQETQYF. In DNA form, the CDR3 reads TGTGCCAGCAGACGCACACTCGCAGGGCAAGAGACCCAGTACTTC.

V gene TRBV30 combines with J gene TRBJ2-3, with D tentatively TRBD2 (7 bases). The CDR3 length is 15 residues. Germline V gene sequence: CDR1 GTSNPN, CDR2 SVGIG (reference sequence). The V and J ends lost 2 bases and 3 bases respectively, with 15 bases between them. CDR3 nucleotides: TGTGCCTGGAGTAAACAGGGAGGGAGAACAGATACGCAGTATTTT. It translates to CAWSKQGGRTDTQYF.

J is TRBJ1-6 and V is TRBV5-6; TRBD1 is a possible D gene (5 bases). CDR3 length: 15 amino acids. The germline CDR1 and CDR2 sequences are SGHDT and YYEEEE. V shed 0 bases and J shed 10 bases, with 14 bases lying between them. The DNA of the CDR3 is TGTGCCAGCAGCTTGGCTTCTTTGGGGGGATCACCCCTCCACTTT. Its translation is CASSLASLGGSPLHF.

The V and J genes are TRBV6-5 and TRBJ2-3, with 13 positions matching TRBD2. Trimming took 5 bases from V and 10 from J; bases not matched to a gene: 6. CDR1 is MNHEY and CDR2 is SVGAGI in the germline V gene. This CDR3 spans 14 amino acids. CDR3 DNA sequence: TGTGCCAGCAGTACTAGCGGGAGGGCCGAAGCGCAGTATTTT. It yields the protein CASSTSGRAEAQYF.

Only a few counts were recorded for this clone. The gene calls are TRBV19 and TRBJ1-1; D is unclear. Germline CDR1 and CDR2: LNHDA and SQIVND (reference sequence). V was cut by 3 bases and J by 2 bases, with 7 bases left in between. The length of the CDR3 is 13 residues. The CDR3 reads CASSIVSNTEAFF. As DNA, the CDR3 is TGTGCCAGTAGTATCGTCTCCAACACTGAAGCTTTCTTT.